Below, 3 T cell receptor beta chains from the same sample are listed, as sequenced in a study of monozygotic twins with inflammatory bowel disease. For each CDR3 protein, TCRdb gives one entry from its re-call of the 5' RACE reads, without DNA. The sample yields fewer than 200,000 distinct CDR3 sequences, of which the top ten take up roughly 2.3%. The sample was blood. The source is a human donor with ulcerative colitis or Crohn's disease, or a healthy co-twin of an affected twin (not recorded which).

The chain combines TRBV9 with TRBJ2-1; TCRdb returns TRBD1, unconfirmable since there is no DNA. The CDR3 sequence is 15 residues long. Looked up from germline, CDR1 is SGDLS and CDR2 is YYNGEE. This CDR3 is CASSSTGDPYNEQFF.

The genes are TRBV20-1 and TRBJ2-1; the TCRdb call, TRBD1, lacks DNA for checking. Looked up from germline, CDR1 is DFQATT and CDR2 is SNEGSKA (reference sequence). The CDR3 covers 15 residues. Here the CDR3 reads CSARDYLAGGNEQFF.

The chain is built from TRBV12-5 and TRBJ1-5. Germline V gives CDR1 LGHNT, CDR2 FRNRAP. The CDR3 has 18 residues. The CDR3 sequence: CASGPTLKDTYSNQPQHF.